This T cell receptor beta chain was sequenced in a study of T cells after yellow fever vaccination (dated by TCRdb to between 2017 and 2020). Context from the whole study: The SMART-Seq v4 Ultra Low Input RNA kit was used to prepare libraries from fractions with low cell numbers. Blood samples were taken at several timepoints before and after primary and secondary immunization, and bulk PBMC replicates and cell subsets were isolated. The cohort comprised two healthy male donors, one aged 18 to 29 and one aged 30 to 40 years. To follow T-cell clones before and after both primary and booster YFV17D yellow fever vaccination, bulk TCR alpha and beta repertoires underwent longitudinal sequencing. Study-wide conclusions, independent of this receptor: A small share of clonotypes occurred in both CD4 and CD8 compartments, likely arising from convergent recombination. The secondary T-cell response was weaker than the primary response but faster, peaking on day 5 instead of day 15. After the booster, most clones that had expanded after primary vaccination were detected again (approximately 95% of CD4 and around nine tenths of CD8), suggesting broad maintenance of memory. Computational filtering was required because FACS-sorted repertoires could contain abundant contaminating clonotypes from the bulk population. The study included only two donors, which limits how far the findings can be generalized.

This clonotype was recorded a few times. Its antigen remains unidentified. The input lacks base qualities; no much larger clone sits a single base away. The reads were generated on an Illumina NovaSeq 6000. TCR cDNA was synthesized by 5'RACE template switching, which introduced a universal primer site and unique molecular identifiers. cDNA synthesis was primed from both the TCR alpha and TCR beta constant segments. Library amplification used two PCR steps, and the second PCR step added sample barcodes and sequencing adapters. Sequencing of the libraries was done on either Illumina HiSeq 2500 (2x100 bp) or NovaSeq (2x150 bp). The published analysis was carried out like this. Demultiplexing of reads and collapsing into UMI consensus sequences were performed with MIGEC, and V(D)J alignment was carried out with MiXCR. Vaccine-responding clonotypes were identified with edgeR using replicate PBMC samples, with FDR below 0.01 and a log2 fold change above 5 up to day 15 being required. Each bulk clonotype received a CD4 or CD8 identity based on whether the sequenced CD4 or CD8 repertoire contained that clonotype at higher abundance. The raw public reads went through TCRdb reprocessing: fastp at Q25, MiXCR clone calling, in-frame beta chains kept. Entries are consolidated by CDR3 protein sequence, retaining the most common genes and DNA. It is TCRdb's table, rather than the study itself, that gives the V and J calls and clone size. The sample table shows 300,000 to 400,000 distinct CDR3 sequences, and about 12% are seen once. In total, the top ten clones hold about 3% of the sample.

The treatment or condition tag for this specimen amounts to: live attenuated yellow fever vaccine strain. A standard Ficoll-Paque protocol was used to isolate PBMCs from peripheral blood. Dynabeads CD4 and CD8 positive selection kits were used to isolate the CD4 and CD8 T-cell fractions. TriZol was used to extract RNA from bulk PBMCs, CD4 and CD8 fractions, and dextramer-positive and dextramer-negative fractions. Per the germline V gene, ENHRY is the CDR1 and SYGVKD is the CDR2. Measured from the cysteine to the phenylalanine, the CDR3 is 14 residues long. The DNA shown is the 42-base CDR3, in frame from base 1. Trimming accounts for 10 bases at V and 6 bases at J, while the number of junction bases matched to no gene is 9.

The receptor's source is a man younger than 35 who received the YFV17D yellow fever vaccine. The source material was CD4+ T cells sorted from PBMCs, sampled 15 days after the yellow fever booster vaccination. The receptor chain draws on TRBV10-3 and TRBJ1-4; TRBD1 agrees with 9 junctional bases. The CDR3 here reads CASASGQGDEKLFF. The DNA is TGTGCCAGCGCCTCGGGACAGGGCGATGAAAAACTGTTTTTT.